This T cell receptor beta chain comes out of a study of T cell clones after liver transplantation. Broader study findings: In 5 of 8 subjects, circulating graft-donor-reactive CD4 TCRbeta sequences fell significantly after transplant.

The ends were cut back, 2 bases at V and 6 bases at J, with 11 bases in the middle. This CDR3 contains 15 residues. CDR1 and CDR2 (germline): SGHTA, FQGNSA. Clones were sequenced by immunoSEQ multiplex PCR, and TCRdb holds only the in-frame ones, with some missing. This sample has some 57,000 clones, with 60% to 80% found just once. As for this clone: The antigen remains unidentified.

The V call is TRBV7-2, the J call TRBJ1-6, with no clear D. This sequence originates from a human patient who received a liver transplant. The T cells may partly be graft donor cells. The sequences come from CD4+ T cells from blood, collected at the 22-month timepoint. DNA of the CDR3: TGTGCCAGCAGCTTAAGCGCAGATCTTAATTCACCCCTCCACTTT. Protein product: CASSLSADLNSPLHF.